One and the same sample provided the 20 T cell receptor beta chains below, sequenced in a study of blood T cell repertoires in COVID-19. Clones were sequenced by immunoSEQ multiplex PCR, and TCRdb holds only the in-frame ones, with some missing. The sample lists about 250,000 clones; roughly nine tenths were seen once. The sample was peripheral blood. These receptors were collected from a woman aged 40 to 55 who had recovered from COVID-19.

The chain has TRBV12-3 or TRBV12-4 and TRBJ1-6; D is uncertain. CDR3 length: 13 residues. Trimming took off 0 bases at V and 10 bases at J, with 7 bases between the two ends. The CDR3 DNA reads as TGTGCCAGCAGTTTAGCGTGGAGCTCACCCCTCCACTTT. It yields the protein CASSLAWSSPLHF.

J is TRBJ2-7 and V is TRBV27; TRBD2 aligns across 8 bases. V lost 6 bases to trimming and J lost 2 bases; unmatched junction nucleotides: 6. Germline assignment: CDR1 MNHEY and CDR2 SMNVEV (reference sequence). This CDR3 contains 14 residues. The CDR3 here is CASRGAGAAYEQYF. The CDR3 nucleotides are TGTGCCAGCAGGGGAGCGGGAGCGGCCTACGAGCAGTACTTC.

This clone was recorded only once. In DNA, the CDR3 is TGTGCCAGTAGTGGAGGGACAGGAACAGATGAGCAGTTCTTC. This encodes CASSGGTGTDEQFF. The gene calls are TRBV19 and TRBJ2-1, with 8 bases matching TRBD1. The CDR3 has 14 amino acids. Germline V gene data show CDR1 as LNHDA and CDR2 as SQIVND (reference sequence). V shed 5 bases, J shed 8 bases, and the junction held 8 bases outside the gene matches.

A note on this clone: Different DNA sequences within this sample yield the same CDR3. The V call is TRBV19, the J call TRBJ2-7; TRBD2 matches 7 bases. The germline V gene has CDR1 LNHDA and CDR2 SQIVND (reference sequence). The ends lost 3 bases at V and 0 bases at J; junction bases unmatched: 2. This CDR3 contains 14 residues. The CDR3 DNA reads as TGTGCCAGTAGTATTCAGCGGGGCTCCTACGAGCAGTACTTC. Amino acid sequence: CASSIQRGSYEQYF. The complete variable domain, with remaining parts taken from reference TRBV19 and TRBJ2-7, reads DGGITQSPKYLFRKEGQNVTLSCEQNLNHDAMYWYRQDPGQGLRLIYYSQIVNDFQKGDIAEGYSVSREKKESFPLTVTSAQKNPTAFYLCASSIQRGSYEQYFGPGTRLTVT.

In DNA, the CDR3 is TGTGCCAGCAGCTTAGGGCGAGGCTCCTACAATGAGCAGTTCTTC. Translated, it gives CASSLGRGSYNEQFF. The chain joins TRBV11-3 to TRBJ2-1; D unclear. CDR3 length: 15 amino acids. Looked up from germline, CDR1 is SGHNT and CDR2 is YENEEA. Between the trimmed V and J ends, which lost 1 base and 0 bases, there was a span of 7 bases.

This clone was detected once. V gene TRBV30 combines with J gene TRBJ2-6; TRBD1 matches 11 bases. V shed 0 bases, J shed 0 bases, and the junction held 7 bases outside the gene matches. CDR3 length: 19 amino acids. Germline CDR1 GTSNPN, CDR2 SVGIG (reference sequence). CDR3: CAWSVLGTGGGSGANVLTF. Here the CDR3 DNA reads TGTGCCTGGAGTGTACTAGGGACAGGGGGGGGCTCTGGGGCCAACGTCCTGACTTTC.

In this sample, this clone turned up a few times. The chain is built from TRBV7-9 and TRBJ2-3, with a tentative D call TRBD2 (6 bases). CDR1 is SEHNR, CDR2 FQNEAQ, per germline (reference sequence). The CDR3 spans 15 residues. V lost 0 bases and J lost 4, with 11 bases in between. CDR3 nucleotides: TGTGCCAGCAGCTTAGCGGGAGGACGATCAGATACGCAGTATTTT. Its protein product is CASSLAGGRSDTQYF.

The chain employs TRBV29-1 and TRBJ2-5; the D gene is possibly TRBD2 (7 bases). Trimming cost V 3 bases and J 4 bases, with 18 bases left between them. The CDR3 extends over 15 amino acids. The germline gives CDR1 SQVTM, CDR2 ANQGSEA. The CDR3 sequence: CSVEREGEIGETQYF. In DNA, the CDR3 is TGCAGCGTTGAGAGGGAGGGGGAGATCGGAGAGACCCAGTACTTC.

The rearrangement joins TRBV7-2 to TRBJ2-1; weak D call: TRBD1 (6 bases). V gave up 5 bases and J gave up 0 bases, with 8 bases separating them. The CDR3 loop spans 14 amino acids. Germline CDR1 SGHTA, CDR2 FQGNSA. Written as DNA, the CDR3 is TGTGCCAGCAGCCGGGACATCTCCTACAATGAGCAGTTCTTC. Translation gives CASSRDISYNEQFF.

The chain uses TRBV5-1 and TRBJ2-5; TRBD2 is a possible D gene (5 bases). Germline V CDR1 and CDR2: SGHRS, YFSETQ. The ends were cut back, 0 bases at V and 0 bases at J, with 9 bases in the middle. The CDR3 sequence is 15 residues long. CDR3 coding DNA: TGCGCCAGCAGCTTGGGCGGGCGGCACCAAGAGACCCAGTACTTC. Protein: CASSLGGRHQETQYF.

V is TRBV27 and J is TRBJ2-1; D ambiguous. CDR3 length equals 14 residues. Germline lookup yields CDR1 MNHEY and CDR2 SMNVEV (reference sequence). V was pared by 5 bases and J by 10 bases, with 18 bases between. Here the CDR3 reads CASSPPKLGAEQFF. The DNA of the CDR3 is TGTGCCAGCAGTCCCCCCAAGCTCGGAGCCGAGCAGTTCTTC.

The V and J genes are TRBV28 and TRBJ2-7, with D unresolved. This CDR3 comprises 12 residues. The germline V gene encodes CDR1 MDHEN and CDR2 SYDVKM. V lost 3 bases to trimming and J lost 3 bases, with 6 bases between them. CDR3: CASSFSGYEQYF. CDR3 in DNA: TGTGCCAGCAGTTTTTCCGGCTACGAGCAGTACTTC.

This chain connects TRBV27 to TRBJ1-2, with a tentative D call TRBD1 (6 bases). The CDR3 consists of 16 residues. Germline V gene lookup returns CDR1 MNHEY and CDR2 SMNVEV (reference sequence). V was clipped by 6 bases and J by 1 base, with 18 bases between them. This chain's CDR3 is CASSRGLGALNYGYTF. The CDR3 DNA follows: TGTGCCAGCAGCCGTGGTTTGGGGGCCCTTAACTATGGCTACACCTTC.

This rearrangement joins TRBV10-3 to TRBJ2-3, with TRBD2 matching 16 bases. The CDR3 sequence is 16 residues long. V gave up 6 bases and J gave up 3 bases; unmatched junction bases: 3. Per germline, CDR1 ENHRY and CDR2 SYGVKD. For the CDR3, the DNA is TGTGCCATCAGACCGGGACTAGCGGGAGGGACAGATACGCAGTATTTT. Protein: CAIRPGLAGGTDTQYF.

This chain links TRBV2 with TRBJ1-2, with no clear D. The CDR3 contains 16 residues. The V and J ends lost 0 bases and 7 bases respectively, with 18 bases between them. The germline V gene encodes CDR1 SNHLY and CDR2 FYNNEI. DNA for the CDR3: TGTGCCAGCAGTGAAGCGCTCGGGTCCCTAGTAGGTGGCTACACCTTC. Encoded protein: CASSEALGSLVGGYTF.

This chain joins TRBV18 and TRBJ2-6; D gene unclear. The germline V gene has CDR1 KGHSH and CDR2 LQKENI. V lost 1 base and J lost 0, with 10 bases in between. The CDR3 is made up of 17 amino acids. CDR3 protein: CASSPLQANSGANVLTF. In DNA, the CDR3 is TGTGCCAGCTCACCACTCCAGGCGAACTCTGGGGCCAACGTCCTGACTTTC.

The rearrangement uses TRBV5-4 and TRBJ2-7; tentatively, D is TRBD2 (5 bases). Trimming removed 4 bases at V and 5 bases at J, with 22 bases between. The V gene's germline CDR1 is SGHNT and CDR2 YYREEE (reference sequence). This CDR3 has 16 residues. The CDR3 bases are TGTGCCAGCAGCGTCGGCATGGCGGGCGTTGCCAACGAGCAGTACTTC. This gives the protein CASSVGMAGVANEQYF. The whole variable domain, filled in from reference TRBV5-4 and TRBJ2-7, reads ETGVTQSPTHLIKTRGQQVTLRCSSQSGHNTVSWYQQALGQGPQFIFQYYREEENGRGNFPPRFSGLQFPNYSSELNVNALELDDSALYLCASSVGMAGVANEQYFGPGTRLTVT.

The chain links TRBV10-1 to TRBJ2-2; 13 positions match TRBD2. This CDR3 is built from 20 residues. Per germline, CDR1 WNHNN and CDR2 SYGVQD (reference sequence). V trimming: 3 bases; J trimming: 1 base; junction bases outside the gene matches: 11. The CDR3 protein is CASSDPMTGTSGENTGELFF. The DNA for the CDR3 is TGCGCCAGCAGTGACCCAATGACCGGGACTAGCGGGGAGAACACCGGGGAGCTGTTTTTT.

This chain uses TRBV5-1 with TRBJ2-3; 9 bases are shared with TRBD1. CDR1 and CDR2 (germline): SGHRS, YFSETQ. V trimming: 1 base; J trimming: 5 bases; junction bases outside the gene matches: 8. This CDR3 is built from 16 residues. CDR3 DNA: TGCGCCAGCAGCTTGCAATTACAGGGGGCGGGAGATACGCAGTATTTT. It translates to CASSLQLQGAGDTQYF. The full variable domain, its missing parts supplied by reference TRBV5-1 and TRBJ2-3, is KAGVTQTPRYLIKTRGQQVTLSCSPISGHRSVSWYQQTPGQGLQFLFEYFSETQRNKGNFPGRFSGRQFSNSRSEMNVSTLELGDSALYLCASSLQLQGAGDTQYFGPGTRLTVL.

This chain uses TRBV7-2 with TRBJ1-4; the match to TRBD1 covers 9 bases. Losses at the gene ends were 1 base for V and 7 bases for J; bases not matched to a gene: 1. This CDR3 is 14 amino acids long. Germline V gene sequence: CDR1 SGHTA, CDR2 FQGNSA. In DNA, the CDR3 is TGTGCCAGCAGCTTAGGACAGGGGGGTGAAAAACTGTTTTTT. Protein product: CASSLGQGGEKLFF.